This T cell receptor (beta chain) stems from a study of blood T cell repertoires in COVID-19. Here immunoSEQ multiplex PCR was the method, and the copy in TCRdb shows in-frame clones only, minus some. The sample consists of approximately 270,000 clones, roughly 88% of them appearing once. CDR3 length: 17 amino acids. V was clipped by 3 bases and J by 4 bases; unmatched bases: 10. The germline gives CDR1 SGHNT, CDR2 YENEEA. This clone appeared a single time. The source is a woman aged 30 to 39 with COVID-19, enrolled during active disease. The sample consisted of peripheral blood. The chain couples TRBV11-3 to TRBJ2-1, with TRBD2 identical over 9 bases. CDR3 sequence: CASSLGAGGPGYNEQFF. As DNA, the CDR3 is TGTGCCAGCAGCTTGGGTGCGGGAGGGCCGGGATACAATGAGCAGTTCTTC.